This TCR beta chain was found in a study of blood T cell repertoires in COVID-19. For the study at large: Sources were T cells, B-cell-depleted T cells, or PBMCs; the material itself was cDNA or gDNA.

CDR1 is WSHSY, CDR2 SAAADI, per germline. The CDR3 contains 15 residues. Trimming removed 2 bases from V and 1 base from J, with 9 bases in between. Authors' processing steps: By means of reference gene primer amplification, nucleated cell counts were estimated. Assay used: immunoSEQ multiplex PCR; TCRdb lists only in-frame clones, some missing. D and trimming come from the DNA, and the V and J calls and clone size come from that table. Of 350,000 to 500,000 clones listed, around 90% are singletons. The V gene is TRBV10-2, the J gene TRBJ1-5; D uncertain. Sample: peripheral blood. This sequence originates from a man aged 18 to 29 with COVID-19, enrolled during active disease. The CDR3 DNA is TGCGCCAGCAGTGAGGGGCTGACGAGCAATCAGCCCCAGCATTTT. Translating it yields CASSEGLTSNQPQHF.